This is a list of T cell receptor beta chains from one sample in a study of T cells in Graves' hyperthyroidism and ophthalmopathy. Each CDR3 protein is one row after TCRdb ran MiXCR on the multiplex PCR reads. The repertoire holds about 640,000 distinct CDR3 sequences, with 20% to 25% as singletons. The material sequenced was blood. The receptors were sampled from a man younger than 40 with Graves' ophthalmopathy. Both conserved end residues are part of each CDR3. Each record gives: CDR3 protein, CDR3 DNA, J gene, D gene, V gene, clone size. The D gene is left open where the match is weak. Clone size is given for some rows only: seen once, a few or many times, or a class if the clone is expanded.

CDR3: CASSMLGYSYEQYF; DNA: TGTGCCAGTAGTATGCTGGGATACTCCTACGAGCAGTACTTC; J: TRBJ2-7; D: NA; V: TRBV19; size: NA
CDR3: CAISNASGSFYEQYF; DNA: TGTGCCATCAGCAATGCTAGCGGGAGTTTCTACGAGCAGTACTTC; J: TRBJ2-7; D: TRBD2; V: TRBV10-3; size: NA
CDR3: CASSFRNRGAGNEQFF; DNA: TGTGCCAGCAGCTTCAGGAACAGGGGGGCGGGCAATGAGCAGTTCTTC; J: TRBJ2-1; D: TRBD1; V: TRBV7-3; size: NA
CDR3: CASSLGGLAGVPGAQYF; DNA: TGTGCCAGCAGCTTAGGGGGACTAGCGGGCGTTCCGGGGGCCCAGTACTTC; J: TRBJ2-5; D: TRBD2; V: TRBV11-2; size: many
CDR3: CAISGGKGVGANVLTF; DNA: TGTGCCATCAGTGGGGGGAAGGGGGTCGGGGCCAACGTCCTGACTTTC; J: TRBJ2-6; D: NA; V: TRBV10-3; size: NA
CDR3: CASSRGPRASEAFF; DNA: TGTGCCAGCAGCCGAGGGCCCAGGGCCTCTGAAGCTTTCTTT; J: TRBJ1-1; D: NA; V: TRBV14; size: few
CDR3: CASSLDGPKNIQYF; DNA: TGCGCCAGCAGCTTGGATGGCCCCAAAAACATTCAGTACTTC; J: TRBJ2-4; D: NA; V: TRBV5-1; size: NA
CDR3: CASMGFYTDTQYF; DNA: TGTGCCAGCATGGGTTTCTACACAGATACGCAGTATTTT; J: TRBJ2-3; D: NA; V: TRBV27; size: NA
CDR3: CASSPGTRQETQYF; DNA: TGTGCCAGCTCACCCGGGACACGACAAGAGACCCAGTACTTC; J: TRBJ2-5; D: NA; V: TRBV18; size: few
CDR3: CASSIDQADDNEQFF; DNA: TGTGCCAGTAGTATAGATCAGGCGGATGACAATGAGCAGTTCTTC; J: TRBJ2-1; D: NA; V: TRBV19; size: few
CDR3: CASSQAPNYEQYF; DNA: TGCGCCAGCAGCCAAGCCCCGAACTACGAGCAGTACTTC; J: TRBJ2-7; D: NA; V: TRBV4-1; size: NA